The T cell receptor (beta chain) described here comes from a study of CD8 T cells in ankylosing spondylitis. Findings and caveats of the study: Previous work reported some of these motif variants in the synovial fluid and blood of reactive arthritis. There was reportedly significant enrichment of clones that were disease-linked in matched ankylosing spondylitis synovial fluid. Characteristic of ankylosing spondylitis blood, it appeared, was a TCR beta motif comprising eight highly homologous variants. CD8+ cells made up the disease-linked clones, which were relatively rare in peripheral blood.

The CDR3 spans 13 residues. CDR1 is ENHRY and CDR2 is SYGVKD in the germline V gene. V lost 10 bases, J lost 0 bases, and 10 bases lay in between. Preparation of TCR beta libraries was done by quantitative 5'-RACE with molecular barcodes. TCRdb called the 5' RACE reads again in MiXCR, with one record for every CDR3 protein. Here the sample spans roughly 400,000 distinct CDR3 sequences, under 25% being singletons. This clonotype was found a few times. What it recognizes is unknown. The sequence derives from a male donor with ankylosing spondylitis. The V gene is TRBV10-3, the J gene TRBJ1-5; tentative D call: TRBD1 (5 bases). The sequencing input was blood, either unsorted or a sorted T cell fraction (not recorded which). CDR3 loop: CATTADSNQPQHF. CDR3 sequence (DNA): TGTGCCACGACAGCAGATAGCAATCAGCCCCAGCATTTT.